This T cell receptor beta chain was captured by sequencing in a study of blood T cell repertoires in COVID-19. CDR3 size: 14 residues. Germline CDR1 is MNHEY and CDR2 is SMNVEV (reference sequence). V lost 6 bases to trimming and J lost 6 bases; unmatched junction nucleotides: 9. Assay used: immunoSEQ multiplex PCR; TCRdb lists only in-frame clones, some missing. The sample lists hundreds of thousands of clones, approximately 88% occurring once. V is TRBV27 and J is TRBJ1-2, with 8 nucleotides matching TRBD1. Source material: peripheral blood. The TCR comes from a woman aged 45-65 years with COVID-19, enrolled during active disease. The DNA of the CDR3 is TGTGCCAGCAGCCACGGACAGGGAAAAAATGGCTACACCTTC. Its protein product is CASSHGQGKNGYTF.